This T cell receptor (beta chain) was obtained from a study of T cells after yellow fever vaccination. It was through 5'RACE template switching that TCR cDNA was made, with a universal primer site and UMIs added. MiXCR, applied by TCRdb to the 5' RACE reads, yields one record per CDR3 protein. The repertoire has some 300,000 distinct CDR3 sequences, around 4% of them found once; the top ten carry about 20%. V was pared by 5 bases and J by 6 bases, with 8 bases of the junction left unmatched. The CDR3 loop spans 14 amino acids. In germline, CDR1 is SGHTA, CDR2 FQGNSA. General study findings and limits: The secondary T-cell response peaked on day 5, not day 15, but was weaker. Boosting was followed by the reappearance of most primary-vaccination clones (roughly 95% CD4, about 89% CD8). One caveat is that FACS-sorted repertoires could contain abundant clonotypes contaminating from the bulk population.

As regards this clonotype: Antigen specificity is unknown.

The receptor was derived from a man aged 18 to 30 who received the YFV17D yellow fever vaccine. V is TRBV7-2 and J is TRBJ1-2; 8 bases line up with TRBD1. The specimen comprised PBMCs, sampled on the day of the yellow fever booster vaccination. The DNA for the CDR3 is TGTGCCAGCAGCGTCGCAGGGGGCGCAAATGGCTACACCTTC. Residues: CASSVAGGANGYTF. The full variable domain, in which reference TRBV7-2 and TRBJ1-2 provide the parts outside the CDR3, is GAGVSQSPSNKVTEKGKDVELRCDPISGHTALYWYRQSLGQGLEFLIYFQGNSAPDKSGLPSDRFSAERTGGSVSTLTIQRTQQEDSAVYLCASSVAGGANGYTFGSGTRLTVV.